This is a list of T cell receptor beta chains from one sample in a study of early T cells in non-severe SARS-CoV-2 infection. Via MiXCR, TCRdb re-called the 5' RACE reads, giving one row per CDR3 protein. The sample shows under 30,000 distinct CDR3 sequences, roughly 4.2% of them seen only once. The sample was whole blood. The receptor set was obtained from an adult who was a healthcare worker with PCR-confirmed SARS-CoV-2 infection or an uninfected control (not recorded which). The CDR3 runs from the conserved cysteine through the conserved F or W.

V: TRBV7-3
CDR3: CASSPTGLAGGNEQFF

V: TRBV20-1
CDR3: CSATYSSDSTDTQYF

V: TRBV5-6
CDR3: CASSLVGVDHNEQFF

V: TRBV28
CDR3: CASSLLPGQGVSTIYF

V: TRBV29-1
CDR3: CSVSSGRASDEQFF

V: TRBV27
CDR3: CASYSGTKNTGELFF

V: TRBV12-3/TRBV12-4
CDR3: CASSLVGANTEAFF

V: TRBV7-3
CDR3: CASSLMVGDTQYF

V: TRBV7-2
CDR3: CASSLVRSEETQYF

V: TRBV7-6
CDR3: CASSLNRGAYEQYF

V: TRBV20-1
CDR3: CSAGGTGHSPLHF

V: TRBV20-1
CDR3: CSAVGWAGDTDTQYF

V: TRBV19
CDR3: CASGSRGQTPYEQYF

V: TRBV10-3
CDR3: CAISGGQGLNTEAFF

V: TRBV4-3
CDR3: CASSPTVGPSSYEQYF

V: TRBV2
CDR3: CASSAFDRGSSDGYTF

V: TRBV4-1
CDR3: CASSQDGPRKFF

V: TRBV4-2
CDR3: CASSQEGSIGAGEINEQFF

V: TRBV28
CDR3: CASSLASGNTDTQYF

V: TRBV6-1
CDR3: CASFLSVNSPLHF

V: TRBV20-1
CDR3: CSARASTARDEQYF

V: TRBV7-6
CDR3: CASSLGRETQYF

V: TRBV18
CDR3: CASSQGNTEAFF

V: TRBV5-6
CDR3: CASSLGWDYSNQPQHF

V: TRBV5-1
CDR3: CASSSLAGEGGANVLTF

V: TRBV9
CDR3: CASSVGASPTDTQYF

V: TRBV29-1
CDR3: CSVAGDPKETQYF

V: TRBV28
CDR3: CASSPSGTGGYEQYF

V: TRBV6-4
CDR3: CASSRNSVSHNEQFF